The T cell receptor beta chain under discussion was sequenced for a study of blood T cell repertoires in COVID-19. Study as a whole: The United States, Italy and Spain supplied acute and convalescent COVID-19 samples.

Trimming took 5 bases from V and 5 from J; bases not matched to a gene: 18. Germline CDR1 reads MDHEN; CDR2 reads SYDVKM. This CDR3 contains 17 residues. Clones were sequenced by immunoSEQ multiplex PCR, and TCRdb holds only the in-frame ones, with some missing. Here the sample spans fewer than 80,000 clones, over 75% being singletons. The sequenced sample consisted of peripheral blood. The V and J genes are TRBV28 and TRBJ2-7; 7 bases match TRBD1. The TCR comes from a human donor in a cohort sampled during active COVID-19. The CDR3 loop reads CASSEFPGTDKSDEQYF. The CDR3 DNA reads TGTGCCAGCAGTGAATTCCCCGGGACAGATAAATCGGACGAGCAGTACTTC.